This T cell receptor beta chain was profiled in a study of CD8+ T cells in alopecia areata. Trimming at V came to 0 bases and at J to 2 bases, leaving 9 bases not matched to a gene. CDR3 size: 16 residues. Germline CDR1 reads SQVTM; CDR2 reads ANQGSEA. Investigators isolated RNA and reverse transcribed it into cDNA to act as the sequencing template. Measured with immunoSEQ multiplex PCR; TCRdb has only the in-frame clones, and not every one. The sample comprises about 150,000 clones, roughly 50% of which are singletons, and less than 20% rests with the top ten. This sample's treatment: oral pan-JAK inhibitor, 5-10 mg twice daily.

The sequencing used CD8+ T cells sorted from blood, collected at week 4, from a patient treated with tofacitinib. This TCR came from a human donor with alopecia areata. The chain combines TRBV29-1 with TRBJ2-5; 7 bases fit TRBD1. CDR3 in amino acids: CSVEDLVPGQQETQYF. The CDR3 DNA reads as TGCAGCGTTGAAGATCTAGTTCCGGGACAGCAAGAGACCCAGTACTTC.